This T cell receptor (beta chain) was observed in a study of blood T cell repertoires in COVID-19. Study-wide background: T cells, B-cell-depleted T cells, or PBMCs provided the cDNA or gDNA that served as material.

Generated by immunoSEQ multiplex PCR, the TCRdb table keeps only in-frame clones and is missing some. The sample holds tens of thousands of clones, more than 75% seen once. Enrolment of Seattle patients took place during active infection, and they were followed longitudinally. V lost 2 bases to trimming and J lost 1 base; unmatched junction nucleotides: 2. The germline V gene encodes CDR1 LNHNV and CDR2 YYDKDF (reference sequence). This CDR3 is 15 amino acids long. The J gene is TRBJ2-1, the V gene TRBV15; 7 bases are shared with TRBD1. This receptor was taken from a woman aged 55-69 years with COVID-19, enrolled during active disease. Sequenced material: peripheral blood. The chain's CDR3 is CATSRRQGSYNEQFF. The CDR3 nucleotides are TGTGCCACCAGCAGAAGACAGGGTTCCTACAATGAGCAGTTCTTC.